This record covers a single T cell receptor beta chain. Its recognized antigen is unknown. It has no much larger one-base neighbor in the sample; base qualities were not kept. Donors were around 37 systemically healthy Caucasian individuals from Russia aged roughly 6 to 100 years. Approximately 10 milliliters of peripheral blood were collected from each donor into EDTA-treated Vacutainer tubes. Ficoll-Paque density-gradient centrifugation was used to isolate PBMCs, with at least 7 million per sample. Trizol reagent was used to extract total RNA from the PBMCs, yielding at least 6 micrograms per sample. For every donor, an aliquot of PBMCs went through flow cytometry to measure the percentages of naive CD45RAhigh/CD27high T cells. The sample comes from a study of blood T cells in healthy people across ages (dated by TCRdb to the mid-2010s). About the full investigation: Template switching captured roughly one uniquely barcoded TCR beta cDNA molecule per two T cells in model experiments. Using deep sequencing normalized with unique cDNA molecular identifiers, the study measured how TCR beta repertoire diversity changes with age. The donors were divided into four age groups: young (average around 17 years), middle-aged (around 37), aged (about 56) and long-lived (roughly 88). To avoid experimental bias, donors of different ages were randomly spread across the sequencing lanes. The study analyzed two additional independent replicas of 1 million unique cDNA reads from the same blood draw for two donors, one aged 18 to 30 and one aged 80 or older. What the research found in general, with its limitations: The percentage of naive T cells measured by flow cytometry correlated strongly with observed TCR beta diversity. Estimates of total diversity based on one million sequenced T cells were considered lower bounds and underestimates. As age increased, observed TCR beta diversity per million T cells dropped in a roughly linear way, and a significant reduction was already evident by age around 41. Bulk unsorted PBMC profiling prevented conclusive comparison of naive and antigen-experienced compartments. Donor CMV infection status was unknown, potentially confounding age-related changes in expanded clonotypes. Compared with the aged group, the long-lived group had more naive CD4+ T cells, fewer expanded clones and increased TCR diversity, suggesting age selection.

The library was obtained by 5' RACE. TCRdb shows the sequencer as Illumina HiSeq 2500. A second roughly 6 to 12 cycle PCR used a sample-barcoded 5' primer and a J-beta primer mix. A template-switch 5' adaptor carrying 12 random nucleotides introduced a unique molecular identifier onto each TCR beta cDNA molecule. Each sample yielded at least 2.5 million CDR3-containing paired-end reads. First-strand cDNA was synthesized from all RNA with the Mint cDNA synthesis kit, primed by a TRBC-specific oligonucleotide. Following uracil-DNA glycosylase treatment, a first 18-cycle PCR with universal primers M1SS and BC2_uni_R was performed on all cDNA. In the authors' own workflow: For normalization, 1 million high-quality reads, each with a distinct molecular identifier, were randomly selected from each sample. Instead of being binned into consensus sequences, reads with shared molecular identifiers were discarded. MiTCR, set to a Q25 quality threshold and the strictest error-elimination algorithm, was used for CDR3 identification, clonotype clustering and error correction. A nonparametric unseen species model using Euler transformation provided a lower-bound estimate of total TCR beta diversity. TCRdb cleaned the public reads at Q25 with fastp, built clones with MiXCR and kept in-frame beta chains. Entries that share a CDR3 protein sequence are merged under the most common genes and DNA. These V and J calls rely on TCRdb rather than the paper's analysis. The sample yields about 1.6 million distinct CDR3 sequences; 30% to 35% were counted once. The ten largest clonotypes hold about 11% of the sample.

CDR3 length: 13 amino acids, cysteine to phenylalanine. Only the CDR3 DNA is retained, 39 bases long and in frame from the first base. Trimming removed 4 bases from V and 4 bases from J, leaving 12 bases between the germline ends. From the germline V gene (reference sequence), CDR1 is SGHNT and CDR2 is YYREEE. The specimen was blood. Recombination connected TRBV5-4 to TRBJ2-7; no confident D gene assignment can be made. The sequence came from a woman younger than 45 in good health. The CDR3: CASSRTDRYEQYF. The nucleotide sequence is TGTGCCAGCAGCCGGACGGACCGATACGAGCAGTACTTC.